This T cell receptor beta chain was sequenced during a study of identical twins. TCRdb re-called the 5' RACE reads with MiXCR, one entry per CDR3 protein. The table has roughly 500,000 distinct CDR3 sequences, 20% to 25% seen once. V dropped 4 bases and J dropped 3 bases, with 11 bases sitting between them. The CDR3 spans 14 residues. CDR1 and CDR2 (germline): SGHRS, YFSETQ. The same data also contributed to another study, on T cells expressing NK-cell markers. As that study records: According to the study, TCR beta repertoires originated from sorted CD3+CD56+NKG2C+, CD3+CD56+NKG2C- and CD3+CD56-NKG2C+ T cells.

The sequence derives from a woman between 18 and 30 years old in good health. Sequenced sample: CD4+ T cells sorted from blood. The chain combines TRBV5-1 with TRBJ2-1; D assignment may be TRBD1 or TRBD2 (5 bases each). CDR3 nucleotides: TGCGCCAGCAGCCCCGGGACGATCTACAATGAGCAGTTCTTC. It is translated as CASSPGTIYNEQFF.